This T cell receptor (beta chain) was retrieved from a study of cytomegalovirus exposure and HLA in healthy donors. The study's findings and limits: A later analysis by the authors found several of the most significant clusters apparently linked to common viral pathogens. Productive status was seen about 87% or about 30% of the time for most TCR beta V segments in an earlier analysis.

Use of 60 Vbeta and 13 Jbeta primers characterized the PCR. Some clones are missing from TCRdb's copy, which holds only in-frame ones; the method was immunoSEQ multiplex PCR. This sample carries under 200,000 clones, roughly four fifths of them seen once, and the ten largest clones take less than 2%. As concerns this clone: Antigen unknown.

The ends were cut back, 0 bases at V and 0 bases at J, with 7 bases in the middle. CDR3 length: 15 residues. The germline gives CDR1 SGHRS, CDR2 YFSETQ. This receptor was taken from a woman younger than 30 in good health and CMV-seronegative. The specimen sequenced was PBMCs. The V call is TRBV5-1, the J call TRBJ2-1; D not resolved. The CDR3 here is CASSLGQASYNEQFF. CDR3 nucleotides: TGCGCCAGCAGCTTGGGGCAGGCCTCCTACAATGAGCAGTTCTTC.